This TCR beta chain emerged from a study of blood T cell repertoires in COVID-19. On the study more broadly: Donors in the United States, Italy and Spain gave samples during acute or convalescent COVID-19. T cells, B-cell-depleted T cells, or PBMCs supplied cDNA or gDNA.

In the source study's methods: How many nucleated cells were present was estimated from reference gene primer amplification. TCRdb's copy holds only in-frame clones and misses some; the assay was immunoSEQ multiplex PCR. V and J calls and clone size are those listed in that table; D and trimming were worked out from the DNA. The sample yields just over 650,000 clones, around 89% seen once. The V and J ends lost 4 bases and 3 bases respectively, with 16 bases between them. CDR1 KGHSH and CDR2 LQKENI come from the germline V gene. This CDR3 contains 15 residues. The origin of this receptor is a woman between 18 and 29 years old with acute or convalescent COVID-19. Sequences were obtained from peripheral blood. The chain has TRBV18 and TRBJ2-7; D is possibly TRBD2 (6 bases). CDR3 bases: TGTGCCAGCTCACGCGGGACGGATCTGATCTACGAGCAGTACTTC. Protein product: CASSRGTDLIYEQYF. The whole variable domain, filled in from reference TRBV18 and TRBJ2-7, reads NAGVMQNPRHLVRRRGQEARLRCSPMKGHSHVYWYRQLPEEGLKFMVYLQKENIIDESGMPKERFSAEFPKEGPSILRIQQVVRGDSAAYFCASSRGTDLIYEQYFGPGTRLTVT.